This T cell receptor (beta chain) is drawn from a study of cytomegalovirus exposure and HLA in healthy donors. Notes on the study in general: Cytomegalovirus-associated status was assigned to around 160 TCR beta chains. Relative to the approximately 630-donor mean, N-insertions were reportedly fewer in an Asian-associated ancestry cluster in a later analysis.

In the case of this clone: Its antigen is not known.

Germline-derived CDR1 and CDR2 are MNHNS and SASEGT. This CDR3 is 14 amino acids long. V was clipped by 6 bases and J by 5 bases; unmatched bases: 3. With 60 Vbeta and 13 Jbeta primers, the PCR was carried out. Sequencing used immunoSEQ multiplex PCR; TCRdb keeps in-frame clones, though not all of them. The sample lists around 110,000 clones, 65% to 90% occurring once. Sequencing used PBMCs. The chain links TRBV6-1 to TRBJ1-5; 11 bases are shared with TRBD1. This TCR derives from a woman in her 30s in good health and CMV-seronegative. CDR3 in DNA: TGTGCCAGCAGGGACAGGGGGCTATATCAGCCCCAGCATTTT. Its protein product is CASRDRGLYQPQHF.